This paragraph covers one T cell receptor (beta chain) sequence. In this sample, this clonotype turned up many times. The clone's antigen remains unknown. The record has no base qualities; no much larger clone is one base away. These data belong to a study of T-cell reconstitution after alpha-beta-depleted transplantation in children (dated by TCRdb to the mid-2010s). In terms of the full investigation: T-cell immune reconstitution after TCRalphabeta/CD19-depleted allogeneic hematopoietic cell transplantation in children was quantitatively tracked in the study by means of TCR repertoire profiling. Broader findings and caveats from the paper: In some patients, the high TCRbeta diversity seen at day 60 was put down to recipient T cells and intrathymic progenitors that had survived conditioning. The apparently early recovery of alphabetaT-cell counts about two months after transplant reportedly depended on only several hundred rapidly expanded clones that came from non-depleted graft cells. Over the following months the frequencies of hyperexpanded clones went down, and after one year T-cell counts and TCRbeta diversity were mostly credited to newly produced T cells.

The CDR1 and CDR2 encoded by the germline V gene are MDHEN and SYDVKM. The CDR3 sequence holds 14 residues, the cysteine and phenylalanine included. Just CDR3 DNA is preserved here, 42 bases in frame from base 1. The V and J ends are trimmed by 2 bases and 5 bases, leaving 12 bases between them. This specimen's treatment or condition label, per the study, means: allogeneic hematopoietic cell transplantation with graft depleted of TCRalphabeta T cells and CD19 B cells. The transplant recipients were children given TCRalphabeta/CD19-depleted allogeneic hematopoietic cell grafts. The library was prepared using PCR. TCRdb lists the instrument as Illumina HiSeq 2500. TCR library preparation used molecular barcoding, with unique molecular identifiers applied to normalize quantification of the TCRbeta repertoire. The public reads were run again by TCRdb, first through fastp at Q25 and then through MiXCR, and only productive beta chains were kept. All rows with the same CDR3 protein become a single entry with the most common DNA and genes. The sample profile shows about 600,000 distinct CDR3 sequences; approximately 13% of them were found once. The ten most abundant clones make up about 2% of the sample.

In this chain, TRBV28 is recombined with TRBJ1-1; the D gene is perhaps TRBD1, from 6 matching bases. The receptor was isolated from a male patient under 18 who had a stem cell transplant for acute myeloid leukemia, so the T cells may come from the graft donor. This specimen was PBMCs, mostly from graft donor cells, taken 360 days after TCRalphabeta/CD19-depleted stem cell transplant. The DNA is TGTGCCAGCAGTTTACCGGGGGCGATAACTGAAGCTTTCTTT. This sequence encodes CASSLPGAITEAFF.